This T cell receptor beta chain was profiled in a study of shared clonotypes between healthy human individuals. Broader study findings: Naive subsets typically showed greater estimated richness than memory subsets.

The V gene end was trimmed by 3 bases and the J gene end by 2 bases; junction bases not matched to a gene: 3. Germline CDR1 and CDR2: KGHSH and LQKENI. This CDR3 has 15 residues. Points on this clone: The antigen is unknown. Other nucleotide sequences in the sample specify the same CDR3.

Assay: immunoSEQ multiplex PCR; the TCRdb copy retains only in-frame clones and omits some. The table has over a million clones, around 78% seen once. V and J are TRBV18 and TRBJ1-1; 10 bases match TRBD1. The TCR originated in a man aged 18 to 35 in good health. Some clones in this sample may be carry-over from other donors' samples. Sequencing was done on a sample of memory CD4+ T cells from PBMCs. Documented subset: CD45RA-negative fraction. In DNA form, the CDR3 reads TGTGCCAGCTCACCGGGACAGGGGTTTAACACTGAAGCTTTCTTT. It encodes CASSPGQGFNTEAFF. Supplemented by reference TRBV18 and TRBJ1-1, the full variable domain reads NAGVMQNPRHLVRRRGQEARLRCSPMKGHSHVYWYRQLPEEGLKFMVYLQKENIIDESGMPKERFSAEFPKEGPSILRIQQVVRGDSAAYFCASSPGQGFNTEAFFGQGTRLTVV.